The source of this T cell receptor (beta chain) is a study of blood T cells in healthy people across ages. Germline CDR1 is MNHEY and CDR2 is SMNVEV (reference sequence). V lost 7 bases to trimming and J lost 2 bases, with 3 bases between them. The CDR3 is 12 residues long. Using a J-beta primer mix together with a sample-barcoded 5' primer, a second PCR was run for roughly 6 to 12 cycles. Each cDNA molecule was tagged by a template-switch adaptor with 12 random nucleotides. TCRdb re-called the 5' RACE reads through MiXCR, storing one row per CDR3 protein. Counted here are hundreds of thousands of distinct CDR3 sequences, 52% occurring once; the ten biggest clones make up 13%.

The rearrangement uses TRBV27 and TRBJ1-6; D is undetermined. The sequence was obtained from a woman of 80 years or more in good health. The sequenced sample consisted of blood. CDR3: CASMAYNSPLHF. The CDR3 nucleotides read TGTGCCAGCATGGCCTATAATTCACCCCTCCACTTT.